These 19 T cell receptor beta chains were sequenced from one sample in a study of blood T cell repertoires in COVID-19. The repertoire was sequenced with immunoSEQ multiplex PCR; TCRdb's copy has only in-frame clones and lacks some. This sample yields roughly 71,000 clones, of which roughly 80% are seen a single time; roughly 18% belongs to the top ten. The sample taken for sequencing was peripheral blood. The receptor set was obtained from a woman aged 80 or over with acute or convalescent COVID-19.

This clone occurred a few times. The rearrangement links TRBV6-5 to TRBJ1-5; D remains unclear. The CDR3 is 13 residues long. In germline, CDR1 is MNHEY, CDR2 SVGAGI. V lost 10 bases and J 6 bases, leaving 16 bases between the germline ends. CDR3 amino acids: CATKVEGSQPQHF. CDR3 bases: TGTGCCACCAAGGTTGAGGGAAGTCAGCCCCAGCATTTT.

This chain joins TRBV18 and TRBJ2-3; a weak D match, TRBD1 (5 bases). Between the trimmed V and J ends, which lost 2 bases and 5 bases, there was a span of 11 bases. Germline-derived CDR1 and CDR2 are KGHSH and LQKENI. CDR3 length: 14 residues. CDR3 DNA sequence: TGTGCCAGCTCACCAACGGCTAGGGGAGATACGCAGTATTTT. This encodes CASSPTARGDTQYF.

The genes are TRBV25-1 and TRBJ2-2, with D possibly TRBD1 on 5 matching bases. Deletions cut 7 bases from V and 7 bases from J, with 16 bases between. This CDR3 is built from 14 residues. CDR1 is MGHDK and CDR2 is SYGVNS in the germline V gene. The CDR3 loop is CASMSQGIFGELFF. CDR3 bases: TGTGCCAGCATGTCCCAGGGAATCTTCGGGGAGCTGTTTTTT.

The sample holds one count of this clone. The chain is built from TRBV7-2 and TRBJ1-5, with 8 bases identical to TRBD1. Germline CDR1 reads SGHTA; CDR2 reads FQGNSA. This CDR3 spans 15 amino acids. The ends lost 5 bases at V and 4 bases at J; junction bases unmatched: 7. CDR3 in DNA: TGTGCCAGCAGCCCAGACAGGGGCGAAAATCAGCCCCAGCATTTT. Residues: CASSPDRGENQPQHF.

CDR3 coding DNA: TGCAGCGCTCGTCCGGGGCAAGAGACCCAGTACTTC. It is translated as CSARPGQETQYF. V and J are TRBV29-1 and TRBJ2-5; tentatively, D is TRBD2 (5 bases). Trimming took off 7 bases at V and 2 bases at J, with 11 bases between the two ends. Germline CDR1 and CDR2: SQVTM and ANQGSEA. The CDR3 is 12 amino acids.

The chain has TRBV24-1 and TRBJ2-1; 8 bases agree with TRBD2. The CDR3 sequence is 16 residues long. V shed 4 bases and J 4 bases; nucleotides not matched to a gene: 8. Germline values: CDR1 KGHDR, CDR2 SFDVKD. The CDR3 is CATSDSGTRAYNEQFF. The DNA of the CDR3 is TGTGCCACCAGTGACAGCGGGACTAGGGCGTACAATGAGCAGTTCTTC.

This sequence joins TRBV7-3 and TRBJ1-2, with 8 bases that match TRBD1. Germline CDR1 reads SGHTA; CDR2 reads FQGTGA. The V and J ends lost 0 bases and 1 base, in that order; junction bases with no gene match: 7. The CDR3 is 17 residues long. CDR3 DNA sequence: TGTGCCAGCAGCTTAACGTCAGGGGGCTCCGTTAACTATGGCTACACCTTC. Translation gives CASSLTSGGSVNYGYTF.

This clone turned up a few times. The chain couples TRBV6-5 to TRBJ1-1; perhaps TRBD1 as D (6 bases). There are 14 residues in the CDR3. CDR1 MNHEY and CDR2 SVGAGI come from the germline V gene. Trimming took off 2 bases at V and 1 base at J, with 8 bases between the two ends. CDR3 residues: CASSYGTPNTEAFF. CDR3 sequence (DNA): TGTGCCAGCAGTTACGGGACACCGAACACTGAAGCTTTCTTT.

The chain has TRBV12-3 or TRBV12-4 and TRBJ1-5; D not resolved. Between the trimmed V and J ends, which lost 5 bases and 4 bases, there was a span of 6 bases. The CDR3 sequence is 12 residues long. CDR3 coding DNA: TGTGCCAGCAGTCAGCGTAATCAGCCCCAGCATTTT. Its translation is CASSQRNQPQHF.

The CDR3 here is CASSQEPGLLNTEAFF. CDR3 DNA: TGTGCCAGCAGCCAAGAACCCGGTCTGTTGAACACTGAAGCTTTCTTT. This chain connects TRBV4-2 to TRBJ1-1; no clear D gene. From germline, CDR1 is LGHNA and CDR2 YNFKEQ. The CDR3 extends over 16 amino acids. Trimming removed 0 bases from V and 0 bases from J, with 11 bases in between.

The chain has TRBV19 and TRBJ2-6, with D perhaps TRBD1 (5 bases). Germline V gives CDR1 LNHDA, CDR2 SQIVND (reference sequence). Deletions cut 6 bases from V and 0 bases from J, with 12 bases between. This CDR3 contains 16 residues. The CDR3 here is CASRTDSLSGANVLTF. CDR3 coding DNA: TGTGCCAGTAGGACCGACAGCCTCTCTGGGGCCAACGTCCTGACTTTC.

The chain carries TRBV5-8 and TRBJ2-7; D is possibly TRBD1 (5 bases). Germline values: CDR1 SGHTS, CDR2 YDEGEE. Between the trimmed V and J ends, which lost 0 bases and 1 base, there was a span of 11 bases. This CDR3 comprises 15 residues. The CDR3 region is CASSLAGFTSYEQYF. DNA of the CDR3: TGTGCCAGCAGCTTGGCAGGGTTTACATCCTACGAGCAGTACTTC.

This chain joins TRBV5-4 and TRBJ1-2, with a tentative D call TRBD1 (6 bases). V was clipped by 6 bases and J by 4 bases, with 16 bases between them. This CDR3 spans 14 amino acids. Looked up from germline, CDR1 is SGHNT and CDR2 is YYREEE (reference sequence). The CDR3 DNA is TGTGCCAGCAACCAGGGGCCCGACTTCTATGGCTACACCTTC. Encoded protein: CASNQGPDFYGYTF.

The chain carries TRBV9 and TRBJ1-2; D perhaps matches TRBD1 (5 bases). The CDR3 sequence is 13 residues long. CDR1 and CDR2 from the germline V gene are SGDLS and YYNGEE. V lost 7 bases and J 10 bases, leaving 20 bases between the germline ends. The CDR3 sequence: CASGREGVGDYTF. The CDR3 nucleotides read TGTGCCAGCGGTAGGGAGGGTGTAGGGGACTACACCTTC.

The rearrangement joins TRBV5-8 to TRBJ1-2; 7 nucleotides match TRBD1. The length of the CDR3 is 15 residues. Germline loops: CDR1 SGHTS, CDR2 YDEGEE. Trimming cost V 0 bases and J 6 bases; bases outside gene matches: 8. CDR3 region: CASSLVGQVRDGYTF. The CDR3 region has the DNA TGTGCCAGCAGCTTGGTTGGACAGGTCAGGGATGGCTACACCTTC.

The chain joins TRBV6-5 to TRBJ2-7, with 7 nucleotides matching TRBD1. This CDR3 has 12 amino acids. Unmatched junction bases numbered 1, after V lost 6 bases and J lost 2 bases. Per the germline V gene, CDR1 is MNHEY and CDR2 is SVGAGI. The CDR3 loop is CASSRGTYEQYF. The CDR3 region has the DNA TGTGCCAGCAGCAGGGGGACCTACGAGCAGTACTTC.

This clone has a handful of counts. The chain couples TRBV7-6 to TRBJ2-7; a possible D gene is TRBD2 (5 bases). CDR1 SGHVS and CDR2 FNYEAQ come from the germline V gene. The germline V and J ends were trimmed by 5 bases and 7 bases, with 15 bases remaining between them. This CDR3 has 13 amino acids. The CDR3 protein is CASSPYTTGEQYF. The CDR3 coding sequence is TGTGCCAGCAGCCCTTATACGACGGGGGAGCAGTACTTC. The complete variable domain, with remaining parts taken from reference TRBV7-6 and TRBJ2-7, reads GAGVSQSPRYKVTKRGQDVALRCDPISGHVSLYWYRQALGQGPEFLTYFNYEAQQDKSGLPNDRFSAERPEGSISTLTIQRTEQRDSAMYRCASSPYTTGEQYFGPGTRLTVT.

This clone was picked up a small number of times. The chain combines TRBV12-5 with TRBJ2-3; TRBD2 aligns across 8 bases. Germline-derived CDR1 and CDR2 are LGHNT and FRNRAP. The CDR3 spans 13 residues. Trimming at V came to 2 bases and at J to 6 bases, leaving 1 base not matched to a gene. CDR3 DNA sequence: TGTGCTAGTGGTTTGTCGGGGGGGGATACGCAGTATTTT. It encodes CASGLSGGDTQYF.

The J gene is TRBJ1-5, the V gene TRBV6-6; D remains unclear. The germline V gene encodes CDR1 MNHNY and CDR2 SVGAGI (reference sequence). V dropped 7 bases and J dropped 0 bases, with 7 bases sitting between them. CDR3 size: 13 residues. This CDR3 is CASTRDSNQPQHF. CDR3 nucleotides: TGTGCCAGCACACGGGATAGCAATCAGCCCCAGCATTTT.